The 18 T cell receptor beta chains below all came from one sample that was sequenced in a study of blood T cell repertoires in COVID-19. The repertoire was sequenced with immunoSEQ multiplex PCR; TCRdb's copy has only in-frame clones and lacks some. The sample lists about 430,000 clones; 75% to 90% were seen once. Sequences were obtained from PBMCs or T cells enriched from blood (not recorded which). All receptors come from a man aged 30 to 45 who had recovered from COVID-19.

The rearrangement joins TRBV2 to TRBJ1-5; D not resolved. CDR1 is SNHLY, CDR2 FYNNEI, per germline. V gave up 5 bases and J gave up 0 bases, with 11 bases separating them. This CDR3 spans 15 amino acids. This CDR3 is CASSREDDSNQPQHF. The CDR3 nucleotides are TGTGCCAGCAGTCGGGAGGACGATAGCAATCAGCCCCAGCATTTT.

The V gene is TRBV19, the J gene TRBJ1-2; TRBD1 matches at 9 bases. V shed 6 bases and J 6 bases; nucleotides not matched to a gene: 11. CDR3 length equals 15 residues. Germline V CDR1 and CDR2: LNHDA, SQIVND (reference sequence). The CDR3, as DNA: TGTGCCAGTAGAGACGGGACAGGGAGGTACCATGGCTACACCTTC. Translating gives CASRDGTGRYHGYTF.

V gene TRBV3-1 (or the pseudogene TRBV3-2) combines with J gene TRBJ2-1, with 13 bases aligning to TRBD2. With V trimmed by 1 base and J by 4 bases, 1 base remained unmatched. From germline, CDR1 is LGHDT and CDR2 YNNKEL (reference sequence). The CDR3 has 16 amino acids. This CDR3 is CASSQGTSGSYNEQFF. The CDR3 DNA reads TGTGCCAGCAGCCAAGGGACTAGCGGGAGTTACAATGAGCAGTTCTTC.

The genes are TRBV5-4 and TRBJ1-3; D possibly corresponds to TRBD1 (5 bases). CDR1 is SGHNT and CDR2 is YYREEE in the germline V gene (reference sequence). The CDR3 has 15 residues. Trimming stripped 3 bases from V and 0 bases from J, with 10 bases between. CDR3 sequence: CASSSTEGSGNTIYF. The CDR3 DNA sequence: TGTGCCAGCAGCTCGACAGAAGGCTCTGGAAACACCATATATTTT.

The V gene is TRBV6-6, the J gene TRBJ2-2, with a tentative D call TRBD1 (5 bases). The CDR3 has 13 amino acids. The V end lost 6 bases, the J end lost 5 bases, and 10 bases lay between the germline ends. Germline CDR1 is MNHNY and CDR2 is SVGAGI (reference sequence). CDR3 sequence (DNA): TGTGCCAGCAGACCACAGGAGACCGGGGAGCTGTTTTTT. This sequence encodes CASRPQETGELFF.

This chain joins TRBV30 and TRBJ1-5; D may be TRBD1 (5 bases). The CDR3 sequence is 13 residues long. Trimming pared 3 bases from V and 11 bases from J, leaving 17 bases between. Germline V lookup: CDR1 GTSNPN, CDR2 SVGIG (reference sequence). CDR3 coding DNA: TGTGCCTGGAGGGCCCCTGGGGGGTCAGCCCAGCATTTT. Translation: CAWRAPGGSAQHF.

The genes are TRBV10-3 and TRBJ1-1, with TRBD1 matching over 7 bases. V was pared by 5 bases and J by 5 bases, with 8 bases of the junction left unmatched. The CDR3 covers 14 residues. Germline loops: CDR1 ENHRY, CDR2 SYGVKD. Here the CDR3 reads CAISNRGDGTEAFF. DNA for the CDR3: TGTGCCATCAGTAACAGGGGAGATGGGACTGAAGCTTTCTTT.

This clone was counted a single time. The chain uses TRBV12-5 and TRBJ1-1; D might be TRBD1 (5 bases). The V end lost 8 bases, the J end lost 1 base, and 17 bases lay between the germline ends. The germline V gene encodes CDR1 LGHNT and CDR2 FRNRAP. CDR3 length equals 15 residues. This chain's CDR3 is CASRRSGGRNTEAFF. The CDR3 DNA follows: TGTGCTAGTCGCCGATCGGGGGGTCGGAACACTGAAGCTTTCTTT.

With regard to this clone: One junction end disagrees with the germline gene, perhaps due to a read error. This CDR3 is CASSEGQGRHF. The CDR3 DNA reads as TGTGCCAGCAGTGAGGGACAGGGTCGGCACTTC. This chain joins TRBV25-1 and TRBJ2-4, with 9 bases matching TRBD1. This CDR3 has 11 residues. Germline V gene lookup returns CDR1 MGHDK and CDR2 SYGVNS.

This chain links TRBV28 with TRBJ1-6; no clear D. Trimming removed 6 bases at V and 0 bases at J, with 6 bases between. CDR1 and CDR2 from the germline V gene are MDHEN and SYDVKM. This CDR3 has 14 residues. Here the CDR3 reads CASSSPSYNSPLHF. For the CDR3, the DNA is TGTGCCAGCAGCAGTCCCTCCTATAATTCACCCCTCCACTTT.

The rearrangement uses TRBV4-1 and TRBJ1-3; weak D call: TRBD1 (6 bases). V lost 1 base and J 4 bases, leaving 11 bases between the germline ends. The CDR3 loop spans 15 amino acids. In germline, CDR1 is MGHRA, CDR2 YSYEKL. DNA of the CDR3: TGCGCCAGCAGCCAAGTACCCAGGGGAGGAAACACCATATATTTT. It encodes CASSQVPRGGNTIYF.

This clone was observed a single time. The chain recombines TRBV30 with TRBJ1-6; tentative D call: TRBD1 (5 bases). The V end lost 1 base, the J end lost 7 bases, and 17 bases lay between the germline ends. The CDR3 sequence is 16 residues long. CDR1 is GTSNPN, CDR2 SVGIG, per germline (reference sequence). The CDR3 coding sequence is TGTGCCTGGAGTGCAGACCCCAGGGTTAGGAATTCACCCCTCCACTTT. Encoded protein: CAWSADPRVRNSPLHF. Supplemented by reference TRBV30 and TRBJ1-6, the full variable domain reads SQTIHQWPATLVQPVGSPLSLECTVEGTSNPNLYWYRQAAGRGLQLLFYSVGIGQISSEVPQNLSASRPQDRQFILSSKKLLLSDSGFYLCAWSADPRVRNSPLHFGNGTRLTVT.

J is TRBJ2-2 and V is TRBV3-1 (or the pseudogene TRBV3-2); 12 nucleotides agree with TRBD2. Per germline, CDR1 LGHDT and CDR2 YNNKEL (reference sequence). This CDR3 has 14 amino acids. Losses at the gene ends were 5 bases for V and 5 bases for J; bases not matched to a gene: 0. The CDR3 DNA sequence: TGTGCCAGCAGCGGGACTAGCGGGACCGGGGAGCTGTTTTTT. It codes for CASSGTSGTGELFF.

This chain uses TRBV4-1 with TRBJ1-4, with 8 bases matching TRBD1. CDR1 and CDR2 (germline): MGHRA, YSYEKL. The CDR3 loop spans 16 amino acids. V shed 4 bases and J 0 bases; nucleotides not matched to a gene: 4. The CDR3 nucleotides read TGCGCCAGCAGCCTTACAGGGGGGACAACTAATGAAAAACTGTTTTTT. Translation gives CASSLTGGTTNEKLFF.

The rearrangement joins TRBV28 to TRBJ2-7, with 8 bases aligning to TRBD1. There are 14 residues in the CDR3. The trim removed 5 bases at V and 4 bases at J, leaving 7 bases unmatched. The germline V gene has CDR1 MDHEN and CDR2 SYDVKM. CDR3 in DNA: TGTGCCAGCAGTCCGTCAGGGGGCTTGTACGAGCAGTACTTC. Translation: CASSPSGGLYEQYF.

This sequence joins TRBV3-1 (or the pseudogene TRBV3-2) and TRBJ2-7; TRBD2 matches 7 bases. Germline CDR1 reads LGHDT; CDR2 reads YNNKEL (reference sequence). The ends lost 4 bases at V and 4 bases at J; junction bases unmatched: 10. This CDR3 is 15 amino acids long. The CDR3, as DNA: TGTGCCAGCAGCCGAGATCTAGCGGCCACTTACGAGCAGTACTTC. Residues: CASSRDLAATYEQYF.

This clone was picked up one time. This chain links TRBV19 with TRBJ2-7; 11 nucleotides agree with TRBD2. The CDR3 extends over 15 amino acids. Germline CDR1 and CDR2: LNHDA and SQIVND (reference sequence). The ends lost 7 bases at V and 7 bases at J; junction bases unmatched: 12. In DNA, the CDR3 is TGTGCCAGTAATCCGGGGCTAGCGGGAGGAGGAGAGCAGTACTTC. It specifies CASNPGLAGGGEQYF.

The V call is TRBV2, the J call TRBJ1-6; 9 nucleotides match TRBD1. Trimming cost V 6 bases and J 9 bases; bases outside gene matches: 6. Germline assignment: CDR1 SNHLY and CDR2 FYNNEI. The CDR3 has 14 amino acids. The CDR3 sequence: CASRSGTGSSPLHF. For the CDR3, the DNA is TGTGCCAGCAGGTCCGGGACAGGGAGTTCACCCCTCCACTTT.